This is a list of T cell receptor beta chains from one sample in a study of identical twins. TCRdb called the 5' RACE reads again in MiXCR, with one record for every CDR3 protein. The table records around 670,000 distinct CDR3 sequences, 6% to 6.5% of them present only once. Sequencing was performed on naive T cells sorted from blood. The receptors here all came from a man between 18 and 29 years old in good health. The CDR3 runs from the conserved cysteine through the conserved F or W. D genes are given only for firm matches. The size entry is marked missing in some rows and otherwise reads once, few, many or a size class.

CDR3 protein,CDR3 DNA,J gene,clone size,D gene,V gene
CASSLGQVTDEQYF,TGCGCCAGCAGCTTGGGACAGGTAACCGACGAGCAGTACTTC,TRBJ2-7,few,NA,TRBV5-1
CASSQTGQGHYEQYF,TGCGCCAGCAGCCAGACGGGACAGGGGCACTACGAGCAGTACTTC,TRBJ2-7,many,TRBD1,TRBV4-3
CASSYRDRGNGYTF,TGCGCCAGCAGCTACCGGGACAGGGGAAATGGCTACACCTTC,TRBJ1-2,few,TRBD1,TRBV5-1
CASSLYQAGQPQHF,TGTGCCAGCAGCTTGTACCAGGCCGGGCAGCCCCAGCATTTT,TRBJ1-5,many,NA,TRBV5-5
CASKGLASYNEQFF,TGTGCCAGCAAGGGCCTAGCGTCCTACAATGAGCAGTTCTTC,TRBJ2-1,few,NA,TRBV14
CASSSRRGQSYEQYF,TGTGCCAGCAGTTCTAGGCGCGGGCAATCCTACGAGCAGTACTTC,TRBJ2-7,NA,NA,TRBV27
CSARGPGPNRAYNEQFF,TGCAGTGCTAGAGGTCCGGGACCTAATAGGGCCTACAATGAGCAGTTCTTC,TRBJ2-1,many,NA,TRBV20-1
CASSTTRPISGERMNEQFF,TGTGCCAGTAGTACTACCCGCCCAATTAGCGGGGAGCGGATGAATGAGCAGTTCTTC,TRBJ2-1,NA,TRBD2,TRBV19
CSARAGYVGLAVSSYNEQFF,TGCAGTGCTAGAGCCGGTTATGTGGGACTAGCGGTGAGCTCCTACAATGAGCAGTTCTTC,TRBJ2-1,few,TRBD2,TRBV20-1
CASSIDGRAWNEQFF,TGTGCCAGTAGTATTGACGGGAGGGCGTGGAATGAGCAGTTCTTC,TRBJ2-1,few,TRBD2,TRBV19
CAISDRTEDSPLHF,TGTGCCATCAGTGATAGGACGGAGGATTCACCCCTCCACTTT,TRBJ1-6,NA,NA,TRBV10-3
CSVTLGTGSTKQYF,TGCAGCGTGACCCTCGGGACAGGATCTACGAAGCAGTACTTC,TRBJ2-7,few,TRBD1,TRBV29-1
CASSLSLGLAGDYEQFF,TGTGCCAGCAGTTTATCACTAGGACTAGCGGGAGACTATGAGCAGTTCTTC,TRBJ2-1,NA,TRBD2,TRBV12-3/TRBV12-4
CASSLTGTGSGSSYNEQFF,TGCGCCAGCAGCTTAACCGGGACAGGGAGCGGGAGCTCCTACAATGAGCAGTTCTTC,TRBJ2-1,NA,NA,TRBV5-1
CASSPNLLNTGELFF,TGCGCCAGCAGCCCTAACTTATTAAACACCGGGGAGCTGTTTTTT,TRBJ2-2,NA,NA,TRBV5-1
CATSPGGSPGLFGYTF,TGTGCCACCAGCCCGGGGGGCAGTCCGGGCTTGTTCGGCTACACCTTC,TRBJ1-2,many,NA,TRBV15
CASSVDLSTDTQYF,TGTGCCAGCAGCGTAGATCTTAGCACAGATACGCAGTATTTT,TRBJ2-3,NA,NA,TRBV9
CAQGGAGSTDTQYF,TGTGCCCAAGGGGGAGCGGGCAGCACAGATACGCAGTATTTT,TRBJ2-3,few,NA,TRBV7-2
CATSRDLEREETYNEQFF,TGTGCCACCAGCAGAGATTTGGAGCGGGAGGAGACCTACAATGAGCAGTTCTTC,TRBJ2-1,few,TRBD2,TRBV15
CASSAKNNEQFF,TGTGCCAGCAGTGCTAAAAACAATGAGCAGTTCTTC,TRBJ2-1,few,NA,TRBV6-1
CASSQVGRLFF,TGTGCCAGCAGCCAAGTAGGTCGCCTGTTCTTC,TRBJ2-1,few,NA,TRBV14
CSAGLAGDEQFF,TGCAGCGCGGGACTAGCGGGAGATGAGCAGTTCTTC,TRBJ2-1,many,TRBD2,TRBV29-1
CATTGQGKDTQYF,TGTGCCACAACGGGACAGGGCAAAGATACGCAGTATTTT,TRBJ2-3,NA,TRBD1,TRBV15
CSVAVGAINEQFF,TGCAGCGTTGCCGTGGGAGCGATCAATGAGCAGTTCTTC,TRBJ2-1,NA,NA,TRBV29-1
CASTSPMDEQFF,TGTGCCAGCACCTCCCCTATGGATGAGCAGTTCTTC,TRBJ2-1,many,NA,TRBV12-3/TRBV12-4
CSVKKPQRAFF,TGCAGCGTTAAAAAGCCTCAGAGGGCTTTCTTT,TRBJ1-1,NA,NA,TRBV29-1
CASRDREGGQPQHF,TGTGCCAGCAGGGACAGGGAAGGGGGACAGCCCCAGCATTTT,TRBJ1-5,many,TRBD1,TRBV6-1
CASSYSGADEKLFF,TGTGCCAGCAGTTACTCGGGGGCGGATGAAAAACTGTTTTTT,TRBJ1-4,many,NA,TRBV6-5
CAIMSTESSYEQYF,TGTGCCATCATGTCGACAGAGAGCTCCTACGAGCAGTACTTC,TRBJ2-7,many,NA,TRBV10-3
CASSLLAGVFNEQFF,TGTGCCAGCAGCCTGCTAGCGGGAGTTTTCAATGAGCAGTTCTTC,TRBJ2-1,many,TRBD2,TRBV11-2
CASSPGAGGYQETQYF,TGCGCCAGCAGCCCCGGGGCAGGGGGTTACCAAGAGACCCAGTACTTC,TRBJ2-5,NA,TRBD1,TRBV5-1
CASSPYTDTQYF,TGTGCCAGCAGCCCCTACACAGATACGCAGTATTTT,TRBJ2-3,many,NA,TRBV7-6
CSAPGRLAGGSTDTQYF,TGCAGTGCCCCTGGACGGCTAGCGGGAGGGAGCACAGATACGCAGTATTTT,TRBJ2-3,many,TRBD2,TRBV20-1
CASSQDTGHRINEQFF,TGTGCCAGCAGCCAAGATACGGGACACAGGATCAATGAGCAGTTCTTC,TRBJ2-1,NA,NA,TRBV14
CASSSGTRVRNEQYF,TGTGCCAGCAGTTCCGGGACTAGGGTGAGGAACGAGCAGTACTTC,TRBJ2-7,once,TRBD2,TRBV6-2/TRBV6-3
CAWSADQSYQPQHF,TGTGCCTGGAGTGCGGACCAGAGCTATCAGCCCCAGCATTTT,TRBJ1-5,NA,NA,TRBV30
CASSPHSGSLITGELFF,TGCGCCAGCAGCCCGCATAGCGGGAGTTTAATCACCGGGGAGCTGTTTTTT,TRBJ2-2,NA,TRBD2,TRBV5-1
CASSQGALNQPQHF,TGCGCCAGCAGCCAAGGGGCCCTCAATCAGCCCCAGCATTTT,TRBJ1-5,many,NA,TRBV4-3
CSGRAWGTDTQYF,TGCAGTGGGAGGGCGTGGGGCACAGATACGCAGTATTTT,TRBJ2-3,many,NA,TRBV20-1
CASSLALGLRNTEAFF,TGTGCCAGCAGCTTAGCGCTAGGGTTGCGAAACACTGAAGCTTTCTTT,TRBJ1-1,NA,NA,TRBV7-9
CSVTGGGWEAFF,TGCAGCGTAACAGGGGGAGGTTGGGAAGCTTTCTTT,TRBJ1-1,many,TRBD1,TRBV29-1
CASSPRGARGYTF,TGTGCCAGCAGCCCAAGAGGGGCTAGAGGCTACACCTTC,TRBJ1-2,many,NA,TRBV9
CASSHSQGQETQYF,TGTGCCAGCAGTCATAGCCAGGGGCAAGAGACCCAGTACTTC,TRBJ2-5,NA,NA,TRBV7-8
CASTPGHSTHEQFF,TGTGCCAGTACTCCGGGACATAGTACACATGAGCAGTTCTTC,TRBJ2-1,NA,NA,TRBV19
CASSKTWGSTDTQYF,TGTGCCAGCAGTAAGACGTGGGGCAGCACAGATACGCAGTATTTT,TRBJ2-3,few,NA,TRBV7-6
CASSQEQAREKLFF,TGTGCCAGCAGCCAAGAGCAGGCGAGAGAAAAACTGTTTTTT,TRBJ1-4,NA,NA,TRBV3-1
CASSLPASGRAWNTDTQYF,TGTGCCAGCAGCTTACCCGCTAGCGGGAGGGCCTGGAACACAGATACGCAGTATTTT,TRBJ2-3,many,TRBD2,TRBV7-2
CASSLYSGGGASNTEAFF,TGTGCCAGCAGCTTATACTCGGGAGGGGGGGCTTCTAACACTGAAGCTTTCTTT,TRBJ1-1,many,NA,TRBV7-6
CASSLASSTGGDSRF,TGTGCCAGCAGCTTAGCTTCCTCGACAGGGGGCGACTCAAGATTC,TRBJ2-7,many,TRBD1,TRBV7-2
CANRHKVGGPTDTQYF,TGTGCCAACAGGCACAAGGTGGGAGGGCCGACAGATACGCAGTATTTT,TRBJ2-3,many,TRBD2,TRBV2
CASSEDRQETQYF,TGTGCCAGCAGTGAAGACAGGCAAGAGACCCAGTACTTC,TRBJ2-5,NA,NA,TRBV2